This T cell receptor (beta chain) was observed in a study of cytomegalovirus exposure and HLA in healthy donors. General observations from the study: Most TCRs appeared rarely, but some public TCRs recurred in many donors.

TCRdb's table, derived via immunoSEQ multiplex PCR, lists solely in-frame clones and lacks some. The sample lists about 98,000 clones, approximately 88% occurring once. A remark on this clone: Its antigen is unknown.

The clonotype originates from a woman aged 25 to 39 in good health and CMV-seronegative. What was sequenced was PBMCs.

The CDR3 spells CASDDRANTGELFF. CDR3 nucleotides: TGTGCCAGCGACGACAGGGCGAACACCGGGGAGCTGTTTTTT. The chain links TRBV28 to TRBJ2-2; 7 nucleotides align to TRBD1. Germline-derived CDR1 and CDR2 are MDHEN and SYDVKM. The CDR3 runs 14 residues. The J segment lost 0 bases and the V segment lost 8 bases, leaving 3 bases of the junction unmatched. The full variable domain, rest sourced from reference TRBV28 and TRBJ2-2, is DVKVTQSSRYLVKRTGEKVFLECVQDMDHENMFWYRQDPGLGLRLIYFSYDVKMKEKGDIPEGYSVSREKKERFSLILESASTNQTSMYLCASDDRANTGELFFGEGSRLTVL.